Listed below are T cell receptor beta chains from one sample, sequenced in a study of spatial heterogeneity in lung cancer. Via MiXCR, TCRdb re-called the 5' RACE reads, giving one row per CDR3 protein. Of some 6,000 distinct CDR3 sequences in the sample, around an eighth were seen once. Sequenced here: normal lung tissue next to the tumor, sampled at surgery. The receptor set was obtained from a male donor with early-stage non-small cell lung cancer. CDR3s include the opening cysteine and the closing phenylalanine or tryptophan. Each record gives: D gene, J gene, clone size, V gene, CDR3 protein. The D gene is left open where the match is weak. Sizes are listed as how often the clone was seen (once, few, many) or a class if it is expanded.

TRBD1 | TRBJ2-7 | many | TRBV5-5 | CASRDRGHHEQYF
NA | TRBJ2-2 | medium-sized | TRBV20-1 | CSADRWELGGINTGELFF
TRBD1 | TRBJ2-7 | many | TRBV30 | CAWSVPGTGSYEQYF
NA | TRBJ2-7 | once | TRBV5-1 | CASSLVDAHSTLQYF
TRBD1 | TRBJ1-4 | medium-sized | TRBV4-1 | CASSPGQGEKLFF
NA | TRBJ2-4 | medium-sized | TRBV4-1 | CASSQDLALAKNIQYF
TRBD1 | TRBJ1-5 | many | TRBV12-3/TRBV12-4 | CASSSQGGNQPQHF
TRBD1 | TRBJ2-6 | medium-sized | TRBV11-2 | CASRDRGRFSGANVLTF
NA | TRBJ2-5 | medium-sized | TRBV10-1 | CASSSGTGETQYF
NA | TRBJ2-1 | many | TRBV7-2 | CASSGRQDLYNEQFF
NA | TRBJ2-4 | many | TRBV2 | CASSNHLPGQNIQYF
NA | TRBJ1-6 | many | TRBV27 | CASRGTRYDYNNSPLHF
NA | TRBJ2-7 | many | TRBV3-1 | CASSPPSSVKVYEQYF
NA | TRBJ1-3 | many | TRBV10-3 | CAISATGNTIYF
NA | TRBJ2-3 | medium-sized | TRBV23-1 | CASSQSGDTQYF
TRBD1 | TRBJ2-1 | medium-sized | TRBV24-1 | CATSRQGRMDNEQFF
TRBD1 | TRBJ1-1 | few | TRBV19 | CASSWTGLNTEAFF
TRBD1 | TRBJ1-6 | medium-sized | TRBV20-1 | CSAREDRGYSPLHF
NA | TRBJ2-3 | many | TRBV11-2 | CASSSTSRATRRVDTQYF
TRBD2 | TRBJ2-3 | medium-sized | TRBV10-3 | CAISERPWGGSGTDTQYF
TRBD2 | TRBJ2-5 | medium-sized | TRBV20-1 | CSARDLASGSIGETQYF
TRBD1 | TRBJ1-4 | many | TRBV4-1 | CASSRGQANEKLFF
NA | TRBJ1-4 | medium-sized | TRBV16 | CASSQFSTGGEKLFF
NA | TRBJ2-1 | medium-sized | TRBV9 | CASSVGFRSDNEQFF
NA | TRBJ1-1 | many | TRBV5-4 | CASSSQRNTEAFF
NA | TRBJ2-1 | medium-sized | TRBV7-2 | CASSSPTNEQFF
NA | TRBJ2-1 | medium-sized | TRBV3-1 | CASSRTANEQFF